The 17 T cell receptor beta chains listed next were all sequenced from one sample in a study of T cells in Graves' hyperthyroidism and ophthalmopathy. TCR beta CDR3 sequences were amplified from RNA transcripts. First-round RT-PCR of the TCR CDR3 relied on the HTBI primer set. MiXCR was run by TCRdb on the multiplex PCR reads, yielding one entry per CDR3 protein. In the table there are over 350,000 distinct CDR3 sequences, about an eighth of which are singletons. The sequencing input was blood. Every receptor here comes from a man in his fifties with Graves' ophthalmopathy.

In DNA, the CDR3 is TGTGCCAGCAGCTTAGTTCGCTTGATGGGGACAGGGGAGTCTGGAAACACCATATATTTT. Protein: CASSLVRLMGTGESGNTIYF. The rearrangement uses TRBV7-8 and TRBJ1-3; 10 positions agree with TRBD1. J was trimmed by 1 base and V by 1 base; bases with no gene match: 13. From germline, CDR1 is SGHVS and CDR2 FQNEAQ. The length of the CDR3 is 20 residues.

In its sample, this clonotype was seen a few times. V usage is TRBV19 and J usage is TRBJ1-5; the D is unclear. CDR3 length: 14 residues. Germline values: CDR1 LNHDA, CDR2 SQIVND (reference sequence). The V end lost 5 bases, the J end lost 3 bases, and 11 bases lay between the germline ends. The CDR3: CASSPRGYNQPQHF. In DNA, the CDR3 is TGTGCCAGTAGTCCACGGGGATACAATCAGCCCCAGCATTTT.

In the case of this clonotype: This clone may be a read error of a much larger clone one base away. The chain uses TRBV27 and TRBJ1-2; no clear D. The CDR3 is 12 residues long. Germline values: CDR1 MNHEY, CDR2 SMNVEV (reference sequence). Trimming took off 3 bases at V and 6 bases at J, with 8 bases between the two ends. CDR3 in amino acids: CASSLPGNGYTF. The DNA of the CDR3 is TGTGCCAGCAGTTTGCCCGGGAATGGCTACACCTTC.

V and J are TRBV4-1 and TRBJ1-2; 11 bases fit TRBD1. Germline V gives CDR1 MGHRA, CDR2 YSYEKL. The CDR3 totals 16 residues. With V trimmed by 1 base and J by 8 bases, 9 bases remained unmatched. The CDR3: CASSQGPGQGVRGYTF. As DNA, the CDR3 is TGCGCCAGCAGCCAAGGTCCGGGACAGGGGGTTAGAGGCTACACCTTC.

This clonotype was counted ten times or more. The chain's CDR3 is CSVNGGPQETQYF. The DNA for the CDR3 is TGCAGTGTTAACGGCGGGCCGCAAGAGACCCAGTACTTC. The chain combines TRBV20-1 with TRBJ2-5; tentatively, D is TRBD2 (5 bases). V lost 7 bases, J lost 2 bases, and 14 bases lay in between. Germline CDR1 reads DFQATT; CDR2 reads SNEGSKA (reference sequence). The CDR3 is made up of 13 amino acids.

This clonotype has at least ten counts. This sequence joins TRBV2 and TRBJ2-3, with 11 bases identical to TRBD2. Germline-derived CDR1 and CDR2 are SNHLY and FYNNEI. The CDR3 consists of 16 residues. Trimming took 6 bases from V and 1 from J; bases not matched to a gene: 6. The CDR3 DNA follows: TGTGCCAGCAGGAGACTAGCGGGACGGGGCACAGATACGCAGTATTTT. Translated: CASRRLAGRGTDTQYF.

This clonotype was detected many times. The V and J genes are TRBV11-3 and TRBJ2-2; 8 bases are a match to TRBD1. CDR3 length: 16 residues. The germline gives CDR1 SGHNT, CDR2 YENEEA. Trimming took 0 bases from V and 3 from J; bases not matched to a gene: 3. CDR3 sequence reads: CASSLEAGQDTGELFF. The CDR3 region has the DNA TGTGCCAGCAGCTTAGAGGCGGGACAGGACACCGGGGAGCTGTTTTTT.

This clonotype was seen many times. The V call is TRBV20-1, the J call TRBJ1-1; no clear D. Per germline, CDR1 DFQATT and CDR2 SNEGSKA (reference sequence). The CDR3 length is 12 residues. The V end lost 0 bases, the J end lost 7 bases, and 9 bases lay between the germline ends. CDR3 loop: CSARDRLLEAFF. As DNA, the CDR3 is TGCAGTGCTAGAGATAGGCTTCTTGAAGCTTTCTTT.

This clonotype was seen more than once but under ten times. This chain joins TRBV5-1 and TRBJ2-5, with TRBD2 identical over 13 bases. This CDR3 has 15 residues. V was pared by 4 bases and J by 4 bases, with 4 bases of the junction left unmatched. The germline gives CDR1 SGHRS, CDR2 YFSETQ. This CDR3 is CASSGGLAGVETQYF. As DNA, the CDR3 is TGCGCCAGCAGCGGCGGACTAGCGGGAGTAGAGACCCAGTACTTC.

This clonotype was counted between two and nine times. Here the CDR3 DNA reads TGCAGCGTTGAAAGGACAGGGTGGGAGACCCAGTACTTC. Translating gives CSVERTGWETQYF. The chain has TRBV29-1 and TRBJ2-5; TRBD1 aligns across 8 bases. The CDR3 spans 13 residues. The ends lost 2 bases at V and 5 bases at J; junction bases unmatched: 4. Germline values: CDR1 SQVTM, CDR2 ANQGSEA.

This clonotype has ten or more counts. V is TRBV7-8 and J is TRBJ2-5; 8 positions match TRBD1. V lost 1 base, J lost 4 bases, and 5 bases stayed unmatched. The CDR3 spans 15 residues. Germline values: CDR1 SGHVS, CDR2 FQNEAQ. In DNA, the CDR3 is TGTGCCAGCAGCTTAGTCGCAGGGGGCTCAGAGACCCAGTACTTC. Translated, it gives CASSLVAGGSETQYF.

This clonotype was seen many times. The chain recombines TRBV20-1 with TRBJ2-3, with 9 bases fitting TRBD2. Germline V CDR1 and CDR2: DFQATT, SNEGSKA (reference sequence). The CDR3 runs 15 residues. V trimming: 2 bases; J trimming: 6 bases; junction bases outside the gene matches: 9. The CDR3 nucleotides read TGCAGTGCTAGAACGACTAGCGGTCTAATGGATACGCAGTATTTT. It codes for CSARTTSGLMDTQYF.

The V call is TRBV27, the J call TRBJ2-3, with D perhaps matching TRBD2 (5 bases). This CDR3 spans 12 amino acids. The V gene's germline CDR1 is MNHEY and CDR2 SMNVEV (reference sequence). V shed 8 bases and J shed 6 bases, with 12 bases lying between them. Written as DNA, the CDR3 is TGTGCCAGCGTCGGGAATTCGGATACGCAGTATTTT. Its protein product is CASVGNSDTQYF.

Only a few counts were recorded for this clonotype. CDR3 bases: TGCAGCGGTGGACAGGTGGGAGGGGAGCAGTACTTC. This codes for CSGGQVGGEQYF. J is TRBJ2-7 and V is TRBV29-1; D may match TRBD1 or TRBD2 (7 bases each). The V end was cut by 7 bases, the J end by 7 bases, with 17 bases between. The CDR3 extends over 12 amino acids. Germline V gene sequence: CDR1 SQVTM, CDR2 ANQGSEA.

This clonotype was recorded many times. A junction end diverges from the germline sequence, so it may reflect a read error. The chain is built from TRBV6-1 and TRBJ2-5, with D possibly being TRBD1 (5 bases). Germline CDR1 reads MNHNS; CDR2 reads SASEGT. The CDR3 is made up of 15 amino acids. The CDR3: CASRDSSGPLGTQYF. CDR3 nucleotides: TGTGCCAGCCGTGACAGCTCCGGTCCTTTGGGGACCCAGTACTTC.

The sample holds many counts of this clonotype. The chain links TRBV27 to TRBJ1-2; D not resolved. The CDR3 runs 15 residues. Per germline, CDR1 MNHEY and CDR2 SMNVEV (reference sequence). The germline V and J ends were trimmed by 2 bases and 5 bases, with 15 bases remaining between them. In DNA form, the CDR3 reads TGTGCCAGCAGTTTAACGCGAAGGGAGGGTTATGGCTACACCTTC. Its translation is CASSLTRREGYGYTF.

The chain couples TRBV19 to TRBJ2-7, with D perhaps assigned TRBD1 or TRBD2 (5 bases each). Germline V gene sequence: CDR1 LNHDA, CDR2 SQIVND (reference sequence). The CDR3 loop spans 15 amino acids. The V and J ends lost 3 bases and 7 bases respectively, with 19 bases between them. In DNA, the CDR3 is TGTGCCAGTAGTATTCCCTCGGGACGGACTCAAGAGCAGTACTTC. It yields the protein CASSIPSGRTQEQYF.